These 31 T cell receptor beta chains originate from one sample sequenced in a study of long-term antiretroviral therapy in people with HIV. Version v3.0 of the immunoSEQ assay ran at survey level. Sequencing used immunoSEQ multiplex PCR; TCRdb keeps in-frame clones, though not all of them. The table shows tens of thousands of clones, with roughly nine tenths occurring only once. The material was unsorted PBMCs, obtained about 5 years before starting antiretroviral therapy. Receptor source: a man aged 45-65 years with HIV.

V is TRBV4-1 and J is TRBJ1-1; D is unresolved. The V end lost 0 bases, the J end lost 1 base, and 6 bases lay between the germline ends. Germline CDR1 MGHRA, CDR2 YSYEKL. The CDR3 has 14 residues. The CDR3 coding sequence is TGCGCCAGCAGCCAAGATTGGGGGAACACTGAAGCTTTCTTT. Translated, it gives CASSQDWGNTEAFF.

This chain connects TRBV5-1 to TRBJ2-7, with D perhaps TRBD2 (7 bases). The V gene's germline CDR1 is SGHRS and CDR2 YFSETQ. V shed 1 base and J shed 0 bases, with 14 bases lying between them. The length of the CDR3 is 16 residues. CDR3 sequence: CASSLLAGADSYEQYF. As DNA, the CDR3 is TGCGCCAGCAGCTTGTTGGCGGGGGCCGACTCCTACGAGCAGTACTTC.

The chain combines TRBV6-6 with TRBJ2-2; no clear D gene. CDR3 size: 14 residues. Germline V CDR1 and CDR2: MNHNY, SVGAGI (reference sequence). V lost 6 bases to trimming and J lost 0 bases, with 8 bases between them. Here the CDR3 reads CASRDGTNTGELFF. CDR3 coding DNA: TGTGCCAGCAGGGACGGCACGAACACCGGGGAGCTGTTTTTT.

This chain joins TRBV27 and TRBJ2-1, with 10 bases that match TRBD2. The CDR3 totals 16 residues. The germline CDR1 and CDR2 sequences are MNHEY and SMNVEV (reference sequence). V shed 6 bases, J shed 10 bases, and the junction held 15 bases outside the gene matches. The CDR3 here is CASSPSGGDHFYEQFF. The CDR3 DNA reads as TGTGCCAGCAGCCCTAGCGGGGGCGACCATTTCTACGAGCAGTTCTTC.

The V and J genes are TRBV30 and TRBJ1-6; D perhaps matches TRBD1 (5 bases). The CDR3 loop spans 19 amino acids. Trimming removed 1 base from V and 0 bases from J, with 19 bases in between. The germline V gene encodes CDR1 GTSNPN and CDR2 SVGIG (reference sequence). CDR3 in DNA: TGTGCCTGGAGTGCCAGGGATTACCCTGCCAGCTCCTATAATTCACCCCTCCACTTT. It codes for CAWSARDYPASSYNSPLHF. Combining the CDR3 with reference TRBV30 and TRBJ1-6 gives the whole variable domain SQTIHQWPATLVQPVGSPLSLECTVEGTSNPNLYWYRQAAGRGLQLLFYSVGIGQISSEVPQNLSASRPQDRQFILSSKKLLLSDSGFYLCAWSARDYPASSYNSPLHFGNGTRLTVT.

The V call is TRBV29-1, the J call TRBJ1-1; D might be TRBD1 (5 bases). Per the germline V gene, CDR1 is SQVTM and CDR2 is ANQGSEA. V lost 4 bases and J 0 bases, leaving 9 bases between the germline ends. The CDR3 spans 13 residues. This CDR3 is CSVGRQMNTEAFF. CDR3 coding DNA: TGCAGCGTTGGTAGACAGATGAACACTGAAGCTTTCTTT.

This clone came up once. The CDR3, as DNA: TGTGCCAGCAGCCAGACCGAGAACACTGAAGCTTTCTTT. Amino acid sequence: CASSQTENTEAFF. The rearrangement links TRBV28 to TRBJ1-1; D remains ambiguous. This CDR3 contains 13 residues. V was trimmed by 6 bases and J by 1 base, leaving 9 bases between them. Germline V gene lookup returns CDR1 MDHEN and CDR2 SYDVKM.

In its sample, this clone was seen once. This chain uses TRBV5-1 with TRBJ2-7, with a tentative D call TRBD2 (5 bases). Germline loops: CDR1 SGHRS, CDR2 YFSETQ. V was trimmed by 4 bases and J by 9 bases, leaving 23 bases between them. CDR3 length: 15 amino acids. The CDR3 bases are TGCGCCAGCAGCCGCCCCTCACTAGGTCTACGATTGCAGTACTTC. Translation gives CASSRPSLGLRLQYF.

V is TRBV30 and J is TRBJ1-1; 7 bases line up with TRBD1. Germline-derived CDR1 and CDR2 are GTSNPN and SVGIG (reference sequence). The V and J ends lost 4 bases and 3 bases, in that order; junction bases with no gene match: 14. The CDR3 spans 16 residues. CDR3: CAWIDPLTGWDTEAFF. The CDR3 DNA is TGTGCCTGGATTGACCCTCTGACAGGGTGGGACACTGAAGCTTTCTTT.

This sequence joins TRBV4-1 and TRBJ1-2, with D unresolved. The V end lost 8 bases, the J end lost 5 bases, and 27 bases lay between the germline ends. CDR1 is MGHRA, CDR2 YSYEKL, per germline. The CDR3 spans 17 residues. For the CDR3, the DNA is TGCGCCAGCTCCCAAGCTTCGGGCGGGAACTTAGGGTATGGCTACACCTTC. Translating it yields CASSQASGGNLGYGYTF.

The V call is TRBV9, the J call TRBJ1-1; maybe TRBD1 (5 bases). CDR3 length: 14 amino acids. V was trimmed by 6 bases and J by 2 bases, leaving 14 bases between them. Germline V gene lookup returns CDR1 SGDLS and CDR2 YYNGEE. The CDR3 region is CASNRGGSNTEAFF. DNA for the CDR3: TGTGCCAGCAACCGTGGGGGATCCAACACTGAAGCTTTCTTT. The variable domain in full, with the rest retrieved from reference TRBV9 and TRBJ1-1, is DSGVTQTPKHLITATGQRVTLRCSPRSGDLSVYWYQQSLDQGLQFLIQYYNGEERAKGNILERFSAQQFPDLHSELNLSSLELGDSALYFCASNRGGSNTEAFFGQGTRLTVV.

V usage is TRBV10-3 and J usage is TRBJ2-7, with 8 bases identical to TRBD1. The CDR3 covers 16 residues. Unmatched junction bases numbered 12, after V lost 5 bases and J lost 3 bases. Per germline, CDR1 ENHRY and CDR2 SYGVKD. CDR3 nucleotides: TGTGCCATCAGTACGGCCCCGGCAGGACAGGGCTACGAGCAGTACTTC. It is translated as CAISTAPAGQGYEQYF.

This clone was detected once. The V gene is TRBV13, the J gene TRBJ2-3, with D possibly being TRBD1 (5 bases). The length of the CDR3 is 15 residues. V gave up 2 bases and J gave up 3 bases, with 12 bases separating them. Germline V gives CDR1 PRHDT, CDR2 FYEKMQ (reference sequence). The chain's CDR3 is CASSLFQGATDTQYF. For the CDR3, the DNA is TGTGCCAGCAGCTTATTTCAAGGGGCTACAGATACGCAGTATTTT.

The gene calls are TRBV9 and TRBJ2-7, with D perhaps TRBD1 (6 bases). The germline V and J ends were trimmed by 4 bases and 6 bases, with 17 bases remaining between them. The CDR3 is 14 residues long. The germline gives CDR1 SGDLS, CDR2 YYNGEE. The CDR3 DNA sequence: TGTGCCAGCAGCATCACTCAGGGGTGGGGCGAGCAGTACTTC. Amino acids: CASSITQGWGEQYF.

The chain couples TRBV4-1 to TRBJ1-2, with D maybe TRBD1 (6 bases). Germline lookup yields CDR1 MGHRA and CDR2 YSYEKL. The CDR3 sequence is 18 residues long. V was shortened by 0 bases and J by 3 bases, with 20 bases between the two germline ends. DNA for the CDR3: TGCGCCAGCAGCCAAGAGTGGGGTCGGTTAGGGGGAGACTATGGCTACACCTTC. This encodes CASSQEWGRLGGDYGYTF.

The gene calls are TRBV6-1 and TRBJ1-1; no reliable D call. Looked up from germline, CDR1 is MNHNS and CDR2 is SASEGT. Trimming pared 3 bases from V and 1 base from J, leaving 9 bases between. There are 14 residues in the CDR3. DNA of the CDR3: TGTGCCAGCAGTGATCTAGGGAAGAACACTGAAGCTTTCTTT. Encoded protein: CASSDLGKNTEAFF.

This clone has just a few counts. The chain couples TRBV5-1 to TRBJ1-2; D gene uncertain. Deletions cut 1 base from V and 8 bases from J, with 12 bases between. The CDR3 spans 13 residues. Germline V lookup: CDR1 SGHRS, CDR2 YFSETQ. The CDR3: CASSLYTEEGYTF. Here the CDR3 DNA reads TGCGCCAGCAGCTTGTATACCGAGGAGGGCTACACCTTC.

This clone was seen more than once but under ten times. This rearrangement joins TRBV5-1 to TRBJ2-1, with TRBD1 identical over 8 bases. V trimming: 0 bases; J trimming: 6 bases; junction bases outside the gene matches: 5. This CDR3 spans 15 amino acids. Germline loops: CDR1 SGHRS, CDR2 YFSETQ. CDR3 sequence: CASSLGPRGLNEQFF. The CDR3 nucleotides are TGCGCCAGCAGCTTGGGGCCCAGGGGGCTCAATGAGCAGTTCTTC. The entire variable domain, with the rest obtained from reference TRBV5-1 and TRBJ2-1, is as follows: KAGVTQTPRYLIKTRGQQVTLSCSPISGHRSVSWYQQTPGQGLQFLFEYFSETQRNKGNFPGRFSGRQFSNSRSEMNVSTLELGDSALYLCASSLGPRGLNEQFFGPGTRLTVL.

CDR3 residues: CASRAQGVRTDTQYF. In nucleotides, the CDR3 is TGTGCCAGCAGGGCACAGGGGGTCCGCACAGATACGCAGTATTTT. This rearrangement joins TRBV2 to TRBJ2-3; 8 bases are shared with TRBD1. Germline V gene lookup returns CDR1 SNHLY and CDR2 FYNNEI. The trim removed 6 bases at V and 1 base at J, leaving 6 bases unmatched. This CDR3 spans 15 amino acids.

This clone was counted once. V usage is TRBV5-1 and J usage is TRBJ2-5; D perhaps matches TRBD1 (6 bases). This CDR3 has 15 residues. Germline CDR1 reads SGHRS; CDR2 reads YFSETQ. Trimming shortened V by 0 bases and J by 0 bases, and 9 bases separated the two germline ends. CDR3 nucleotides: TGCGCCAGCAGCTTGGGGACAGCGTACCAAGAGACCCAGTACTTC. It translates to CASSLGTAYQETQYF.

This chain links TRBV9 with TRBJ2-5, with TRBD2 identical over 7 bases. CDR1 and CDR2 (germline): SGDLS, YYNGEE. After removal of 3 bases from V and 1 base from J, the junction contained 3 bases not matched to a gene. This CDR3 comprises 14 residues. CDR3 in DNA: TGTGCCAGCAGCGCCGGACTAGTCCAAGAGACCCAGTACTTC. Its translation: CASSAGLVQETQYF.

V usage is TRBV10-1 and J usage is TRBJ2-5; 13 bases are shared with TRBD2. This CDR3 has 16 amino acids. V trimming: 2 bases; J trimming: 2 bases; junction bases outside the gene matches: 2. Per the germline V gene, CDR1 is WNHNN and CDR2 is SYGVQD (reference sequence). The CDR3 nucleotides are TGCGCCAGCAGTGAGGGGACTAGCGGGACTCAAGAGACCCAGTACTTC. Translating gives CASSEGTSGTQETQYF.

The chain combines TRBV14 with TRBJ2-5; 8 bases are shared with TRBD1. V was clipped by 4 bases and J by 1 base; unmatched bases: 5. Germline V gives CDR1 SGHDN, CDR2 FVKESK. The CDR3 spans 15 residues. The CDR3 sequence is CASSPLGQAQETQYF. In nucleotides, the CDR3 is TGTGCCAGCAGCCCACTGGGACAGGCCCAAGAGACCCAGTACTTC.

The genes are TRBV27 and TRBJ1-2, with 10 bases lining up with TRBD1. In germline, CDR1 is MNHEY, CDR2 SMNVEV (reference sequence). Trimming removed 6 bases from V and 4 bases from J; junction bases left unmatched: 14. The CDR3 loop spans 17 amino acids. This chain's CDR3 is CASRKAPGQGWVYGYTF. The DNA of the CDR3 is TGTGCCAGCAGGAAGGCCCCGGGACAGGGGTGGGTCTATGGCTACACCTTC.

This sequence joins TRBV4-1 and TRBJ2-2; 8 bases match TRBD1. The CDR3 totals 16 residues. V trimming: 4 bases; J trimming: 1 base; junction bases outside the gene matches: 5. CDR1 and CDR2 (germline): MGHRA, YSYEKL. DNA for the CDR3: TGCGCCAGCAGCCGATGGACAGGGAGGAACACCGGGGAGCTGTTTTTT. Protein sequence: CASSRWTGRNTGELFF.

The rearrangement uses TRBV5-1 and TRBJ2-1; possibly TRBD1 for D (5 bases). Trimming removed 0 bases at V and 1 base at J, with 8 bases between. The CDR3 totals 15 residues. The germline V gene has CDR1 SGHRS and CDR2 YFSETQ. CDR3 residues: CASSLAAGSYNEQFF. The CDR3 nucleotides are TGCGCCAGCAGCTTGGCCGCAGGGTCCTACAATGAGCAGTTCTTC.

V gene TRBV4-1 combines with J gene TRBJ2-7; D unresolved. Germline-derived CDR1 and CDR2 are MGHRA and YSYEKL. The CDR3 spans 14 residues. V was trimmed by 1 base and J by 3 bases, leaving 10 bases between them. This CDR3 reads CASSQVGPIYEQYF. In nucleotides, the CDR3 is TGCGCCAGCAGCCAAGTTGGACCCATCTACGAGCAGTACTTC.

The gene calls are TRBV21-1 and TRBJ2-7; whether TRBD1, the table's D call, matches the DNA was not checked. TRBV21-1 is assigned pseudogene status. The CDR3 length is 15 residues. CDR3 sequence: CASSKGSGDSYEQYF. The CDR3 nucleotides are TGTGCCAGCAGCAAAGGTTCAGGGGACTCCTACGAGCAGTACTTC.

CDR3 coding DNA: TGTGCCAGCAGCCCTAGGACTAGTTCAGATACGCAGTATTTT. Encoded protein: CASSPRTSSDTQYF. The chain combines TRBV7-2 with TRBJ2-3; TRBD2 aligns across 7 bases. Germline values: CDR1 SGHTA, CDR2 FQGNSA. The CDR3 is 14 amino acids. Trimming cost V 5 bases and J 4 bases; bases outside gene matches: 6.

The sample holds one count of this clone. This chain uses TRBV25-1 with TRBJ2-1, with D perhaps TRBD1 or TRBD2 (5 bases each). The V and J ends lost 6 bases and 0 bases respectively, with 12 bases between them. Germline CDR1 is MGHDK and CDR2 is SYGVNS. This CDR3 has 15 residues. The CDR3 here is CASSPGTVSYNEQFF. DNA of the CDR3: TGTGCCAGCAGCCCCGGGACCGTCTCCTACAATGAGCAGTTCTTC.

The rearrangement joins TRBV30 to TRBJ1-6, with TRBD1 matching 7 bases. Trimming removed 2 bases from V and 9 bases from J; junction bases left unmatched: 7. There are 14 residues in the CDR3. CDR1 is GTSNPN, CDR2 SVGIG, per germline (reference sequence). Written as DNA, the CDR3 is TGTGCCTGGAGTCGGGTGACAGGGCCTTCACCCCTCCACTTT. Translated: CAWSRVTGPSPLHF.